The 25 T cell receptor beta chains below come from one sample, sequenced in a study of blood T cell repertoires in COVID-19. TCRdb keeps only in-frame clones here, not all; method: immunoSEQ multiplex PCR. Of 170,000 or so clones listed, around nine tenths are singletons. The source material was peripheral blood. These TCRs come from a man aged 60 to 69 with COVID-19, enrolled during active disease.

The chain carries TRBV4-3 and TRBJ2-5; 13 bases fit TRBD2. Looked up from germline, CDR1 is LGHNA and CDR2 is YSLEER. V shed 1 base and J 4 bases; nucleotides not matched to a gene: 15. The CDR3 consists of 20 residues. The CDR3 is CASSQGAALLAGGPGETQYF. The CDR3 bases are TGCGCCAGCAGCCAAGGCGCTGCGTTACTAGCGGGAGGGCCAGGAGAGACCCAGTACTTC.

The chain carries TRBV21-1 and TRBJ1-3; the D call in the table, TRBD1, was not verified against the DNA. TRBV21-1 is termed a pseudogene. The CDR3 spans 15 residues. As DNA, the CDR3 is TGTGCCAGCAGCAATCAGGAAAGCTCTGGAAACACCATATATTTT. Translation gives CASSNQESSGNTIYF.

In nucleotides, the CDR3 is TGTGCCAGCAGTTTCGATAGGACCGGGGGGCGCTACACCTTC. Amino acid sequence: CASSFDRTGGRYTF. The chain links TRBV27 to TRBJ1-2; D may be TRBD1 (6 bases). The CDR3 totals 14 residues. Germline CDR1 and CDR2: MNHEY and SMNVEV (reference sequence). The V end lost 3 bases, the J end lost 9 bases, and 17 bases lay between the germline ends.

Notes on this clone: The sample contains more than one DNA sequence encoding this CDR3. V is TRBV7-2 and J is TRBJ1-5; D may be TRBD1 (5 bases). Germline V gene lookup returns CDR1 SGHTA and CDR2 FQGNSA. The CDR3 sequence is 13 residues long. The V end was cut by 3 bases, the J end by 6 bases, with 9 bases between. CDR3: CASSFQGGQPQHF. The CDR3 nucleotides are TGTGCCAGCAGCTTTCAGGGAGGTCAGCCCCAGCATTTT.

The rearrangement joins TRBV7-2 to TRBJ2-7; weak D call: TRBD2 (6 bases). Trimming pared 3 bases from V and 3 bases from J, leaving 12 bases between. CDR1 and CDR2 from the germline V gene are SGHTA and FQGNSA. This CDR3 is built from 14 residues. The CDR3 here is CASSLPGLGYEQYF. The CDR3 DNA sequence: TGTGCCAGCAGCTTGCCGGGACTTGGCTACGAGCAGTACTTC. Together with reference TRBV7-2 and TRBJ2-7, the CDR3 gives the full variable domain: GAGVSQSPSNKVTEKGKDVELRCDPISGHTALYWYRQSLGQGLEFLIYFQGNSAPDKSGLPSDRFSAERTGGSVSTLTIQRTQQEDSAVYLCASSLPGLGYEQYFGPGTRLTVT.

This clone was counted a few times. The chain links TRBV19 to TRBJ2-1; TRBD2 matches at 14 bases. Germline values: CDR1 LNHDA, CDR2 SQIVND (reference sequence). This CDR3 comprises 20 residues. Germline trimming cut 7 bases from V and 2 bases from J; bases unmatched to any gene: 16. CDR3 protein: CASKLTTTSGRALTYNEQFF. The CDR3 DNA follows: TGTGCCAGTAAGCTCACCACGACTAGCGGGAGGGCTCTAACCTACAATGAGCAGTTCTTC.

The V call is TRBV29-1, the J call TRBJ2-7; D is undetermined. CDR1 and CDR2 from the germline V gene are SQVTM and ANQGSEA. Trimming left V 3 bases short and J 6 bases short, with 12 bases between. The CDR3 is 12 residues long. CDR3 in amino acids: CSVDSLDSEQYF. CDR3 in DNA: TGCAGCGTTGATTCCCTCGACTCCGAGCAGTACTTC.

The chain employs TRBV18 and TRBJ2-5, with TRBD1 matching 8 bases. Germline lookup yields CDR1 KGHSH and CDR2 LQKENI. This CDR3 contains 13 residues. V trimming: 4 bases; J trimming: 4 bases; junction bases outside the gene matches: 2. CDR3 bases: TGTGCCAGCTCACAAGGGACAGGAGAGACCCAGTACTTC. It is translated as CASSQGTGETQYF. The complete variable domain, with remaining parts taken from reference TRBV18 and TRBJ2-5, reads NAGVMQNPRHLVRRRGQEARLRCSPMKGHSHVYWYRQLPEEGLKFMVYLQKENIIDESGMPKERFSAEFPKEGPSILRIQQVVRGDSAAYFCASSQGTGETQYFGPGTRLLVL.

The chain carries TRBV7-2 and TRBJ1-4; tentative D call: TRBD1 (5 bases). Germline V CDR1 and CDR2: SGHTA, FQGNSA. The V gene lost 4 bases and the J gene lost 8 bases, with 17 bases spanning the gap. There are 15 residues in the CDR3. The CDR3, as DNA: TGTGCCAGCAGCTGGCAGGGTTTAATAGAGGAAAAACTGTTTTTT. The encoded protein is CASSWQGLIEEKLFF.

V is TRBV27 and J is TRBJ1-2; 9 nucleotides agree with TRBD1. The CDR3 has 16 amino acids. V gave up 6 bases and J gave up 5 bases; unmatched junction bases: 13. Germline loops: CDR1 MNHEY, CDR2 SMNVEV (reference sequence). Here the CDR3 DNA reads TGTGCCAGCAGCAAAGCGGGACAGGGCCCCCTATATGGCTACACCTTC. It codes for CASSKAGQGPLYGYTF.

The chain has TRBV5-8 and TRBJ2-1; 16 nucleotides align to TRBD2. CDR1 and CDR2 from the germline V gene are SGHTS and YDEGEE. V lost 4 bases to trimming and J lost 9 bases; unmatched junction nucleotides: 4. The CDR3 covers 15 residues. CDR3 sequence reads: CASSLGLAGGSEQFF. Written as DNA, the CDR3 is TGTGCCAGCAGCCTGGGACTAGCGGGAGGGTCTGAGCAGTTCTTC.

The V gene is TRBV5-6, the J gene TRBJ2-1; TRBD2 matches at 8 bases. Germline V gene data show CDR1 as SGHDT and CDR2 as YYEEEE. V was pared by 2 bases and J by 1 base, with 8 bases of the junction left unmatched. The CDR3 contains 17 residues. This CDR3 is CASSLPSGGYSYNEQFF. The CDR3 nucleotides read TGTGCCAGCAGCTTACCGAGCGGGGGTTATTCCTACAATGAGCAGTTCTTC.

This sequence joins TRBV9 and TRBJ2-4, with 11 bases matching TRBD2. This CDR3 has 16 residues. Losses at the gene ends were 0 bases for V and 5 bases for J; bases not matched to a gene: 4. Germline lookup yields CDR1 SGDLS and CDR2 YYNGEE. In DNA, the CDR3 is TGTGCCAGCAGCGTAGAAGGGACTAGCGGACAAAACATTCAGTACTTC. This gives the protein CASSVEGTSGQNIQYF.

On this clone: This same CDR3 is encoded by further DNA sequences in the sample. V and J are TRBV6-5 and TRBJ1-1, with 8 bases that match TRBD1. The junction had 4 bases not matched to a gene; V was cut back by 2 bases and J by 8 bases. Per germline, CDR1 MNHEY and CDR2 SVGAGI. The CDR3 runs to 13 residues. The CDR3 here is CASSYPGTGEAFF. The CDR3 coding sequence is TGTGCCAGCAGTTACCCCGGGACAGGAGAAGCTTTCTTT.

This chain uses TRBV4-2 with TRBJ1-4, with 8 bases matching TRBD1. With V trimmed by 1 base and J by 0 bases, 1 base remained unmatched. Per the germline V gene, CDR1 is LGHNA and CDR2 is YNFKEQ. This CDR3 has 16 amino acids. The CDR3 reads CASSQAGGATNEKLFF. In DNA, the CDR3 is TGTGCCAGCAGCCAAGCAGGGGGCGCAACTAATGAAAAACTGTTTTTT.

The rearrangement joins TRBV5-1 to TRBJ2-5; TRBD2 aligns across 9 bases. Trimming cost V 4 bases and J 4 bases; bases outside gene matches: 8. Germline CDR1 reads SGHRS; CDR2 reads YFSETQ. The CDR3 is 15 residues long. The CDR3: CASSVSGGLPETQYF. For the CDR3, the DNA is TGCGCCAGCAGCGTTAGCGGGGGCCTACCAGAGACCCAGTACTTC.

The chain combines TRBV7-9 with TRBJ2-1; TRBD2 aligns across 14 bases. The J segment lost 3 bases and the V segment lost 2 bases, leaving 6 bases of the junction unmatched. CDR1 is SEHNR and CDR2 is FQNEAQ in the germline V gene (reference sequence). The CDR3 is 18 residues long. CDR3 nucleotides: TGTGCCAGCAGCTTAATTATCGGGACTAGCGGGGGCTACAATGAGCAGTTCTTC. This sequence encodes CASSLIIGTSGGYNEQFF.

The rearrangement joins TRBV19 to TRBJ2-6, with 7 bases matching TRBD1. Germline V lookup: CDR1 LNHDA, CDR2 SQIVND (reference sequence). The junction had 7 bases not matched to a gene; V was cut back by 5 bases and J by 0 bases. This CDR3 region has 17 residues. CDR3 bases: TGTGCCAGTAGTTTGGACAGGATATTCTCTGGGGCCAACGTCCTGACTTTC. It encodes CASSLDRIFSGANVLTF.

This chain links TRBV7-2 with TRBJ1-2, with D unresolved. The CDR3 runs 13 residues. Deletions cut 3 bases from V and 2 bases from J, with 7 bases between. Germline loops: CDR1 SGHTA, CDR2 FQGNSA. The CDR3 sequence: CASSFRENYGYTF. CDR3 nucleotides: TGTGCCAGCAGCTTTCGGGAAAACTATGGCTACACCTTC.

The chain couples TRBV4-3 to TRBJ1-2; 7 positions match TRBD1. CDR1 is LGHNA and CDR2 is YSLEER in the germline V gene. The CDR3 is made up of 17 amino acids. J gave up 4 bases and V 0 bases, and 11 bases lay outside the gene matches. The CDR3 protein is CASSQDRGTDTTYGYTF. CDR3 nucleotides: TGCGCCAGCAGCCAAGATAGAGGGACAGATACCACCTATGGCTACACCTTC.

The chain has TRBV18 and TRBJ2-5; D is possibly TRBD2 (6 bases). V was shortened by 3 bases and J by 2 bases, with 13 bases between the two germline ends. Germline CDR1 and CDR2: KGHSH and LQKENI. This CDR3 region has 15 residues. Written as DNA, the CDR3 is TGTGCCAGCTCACCCCCGGGAGCCTATCAAGAGACCCAGTACTTC. Its protein product is CASSPPGAYQETQYF.

The V and J genes are TRBV19 and TRBJ1-4; 9 positions match TRBD1. Germline values: CDR1 LNHDA, CDR2 SQIVND (reference sequence). J gave up 4 bases and V 5 bases, and 11 bases lay outside the gene matches. The CDR3 spans 17 residues. CDR3 in amino acids: CASSSRPRTGDNEKLFF. CDR3 sequence (DNA): TGTGCCAGTAGTTCCCGGCCCCGGACAGGGGATAATGAAAAACTGTTTTTT.

The chain uses TRBV12-3 or TRBV12-4 and TRBJ2-5, with a weak D call TRBD1 (5 bases). The germline V and J ends were trimmed by 8 bases and 1 base, with 11 bases remaining between them. This CDR3 contains 13 residues. DNA for the CDR3: TGTGCCAGCGGTAGGACACCCCAAGAGACCCAGTACTTC. Protein: CASGRTPQETQYF.

V and J are TRBV19 and TRBJ1-6; 9 bases are shared with TRBD1. The CDR3 runs 15 residues. With 7 bases clipped from V and 4 bases from J, the junction kept 5 bases outside the gene matches. The germline gives CDR1 LNHDA, CDR2 SQIVND (reference sequence). CDR3 sequence: CASTTQGAYNSPLHF. The CDR3 DNA sequence: TGTGCCAGTACTACACAGGGGGCTTATAATTCACCCCTCCACTTT.

The V call is TRBV11-2, the J call TRBJ2-5; D is perhaps TRBD1 (7 bases). V was pared by 5 bases and J by 4 bases, with 20 bases between. This CDR3 is 16 amino acids long. In germline, CDR1 is SGHAT, CDR2 FQNNGV. The CDR3 is CASSPRGGTVGETQYF. CDR3 bases: TGTGCCAGCAGCCCTAGAGGAGGGACAGTGGGAGAGACCCAGTACTTC.